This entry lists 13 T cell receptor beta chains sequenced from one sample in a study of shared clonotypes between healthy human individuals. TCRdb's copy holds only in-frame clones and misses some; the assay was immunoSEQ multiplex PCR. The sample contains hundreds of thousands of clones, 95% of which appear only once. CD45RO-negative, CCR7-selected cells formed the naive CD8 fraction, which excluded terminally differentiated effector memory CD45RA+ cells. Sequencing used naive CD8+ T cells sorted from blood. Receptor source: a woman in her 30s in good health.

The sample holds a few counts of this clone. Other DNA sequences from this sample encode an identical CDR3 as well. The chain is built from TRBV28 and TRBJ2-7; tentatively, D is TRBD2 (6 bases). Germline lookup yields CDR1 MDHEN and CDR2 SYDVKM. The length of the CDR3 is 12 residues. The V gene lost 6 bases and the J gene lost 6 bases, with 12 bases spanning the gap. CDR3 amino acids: CASSPIGGEQYF. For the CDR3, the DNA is TGTGCCAGCAGCCCCATCGGGGGCGAGCAGTACTTC.

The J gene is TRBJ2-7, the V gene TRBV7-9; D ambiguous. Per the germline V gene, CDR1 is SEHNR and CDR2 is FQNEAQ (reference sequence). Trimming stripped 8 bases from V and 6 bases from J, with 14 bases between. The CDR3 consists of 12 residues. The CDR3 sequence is CASDVEGGEQYF. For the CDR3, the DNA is TGTGCCAGCGACGTAGAAGGCGGCGAGCAGTACTTC.

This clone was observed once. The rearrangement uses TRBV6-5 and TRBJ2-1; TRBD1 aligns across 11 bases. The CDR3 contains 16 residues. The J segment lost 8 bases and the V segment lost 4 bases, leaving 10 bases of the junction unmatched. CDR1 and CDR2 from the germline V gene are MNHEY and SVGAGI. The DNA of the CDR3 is TGTGCCAGCAGTTCCAAGGACAGGGGGCCTTTCCATGAGCAGTTCTTC. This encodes CASSSKDRGPFHEQFF.

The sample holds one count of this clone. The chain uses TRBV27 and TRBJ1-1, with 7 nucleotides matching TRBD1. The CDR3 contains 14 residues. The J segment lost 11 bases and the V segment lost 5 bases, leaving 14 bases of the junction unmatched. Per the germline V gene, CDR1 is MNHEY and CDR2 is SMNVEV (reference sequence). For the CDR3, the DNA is TGTGCCAGCAGTCCAAACCCAGACAGGGTAGGGGCTTTCTTT. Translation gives CASSPNPDRVGAFF.

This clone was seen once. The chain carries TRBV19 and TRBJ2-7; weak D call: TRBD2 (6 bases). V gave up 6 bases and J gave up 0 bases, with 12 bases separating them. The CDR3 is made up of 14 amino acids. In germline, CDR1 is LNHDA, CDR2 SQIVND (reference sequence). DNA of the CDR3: TGTGCCAGTAGCGAGGACGGGAGCTCCTACGAGCAGTACTTC. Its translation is CASSEDGSSYEQYF.

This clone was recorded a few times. The CDR3 bases are TGCGCCAGCAGCCGGGTAGGGGCGCCCGGGGAGCTGTTTTTT. Its translation is CASSRVGAPGELFF. The J gene is TRBJ2-2, the V gene TRBV4-1, with D possibly TRBD1 on 5 matching bases. Deletions cut 4 bases from V and 6 bases from J, with 12 bases between. This CDR3 spans 14 amino acids. Germline V gene sequence: CDR1 MGHRA, CDR2 YSYEKL.

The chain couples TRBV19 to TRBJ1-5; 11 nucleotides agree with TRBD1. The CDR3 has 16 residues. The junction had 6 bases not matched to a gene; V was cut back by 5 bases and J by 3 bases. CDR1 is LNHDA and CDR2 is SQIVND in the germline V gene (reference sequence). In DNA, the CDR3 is TGTGCCAGTAGTGATGGGACAGGGGGGTTCAATCAGCCCCAGCATTTT. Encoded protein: CASSDGTGGFNQPQHF.

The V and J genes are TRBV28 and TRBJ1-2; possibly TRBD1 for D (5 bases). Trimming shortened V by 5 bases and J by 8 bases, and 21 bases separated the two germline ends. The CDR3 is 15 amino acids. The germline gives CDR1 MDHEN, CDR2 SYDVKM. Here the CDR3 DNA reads TGTGCCAGCAGTGGGCGGGACCATACCTATGGGGGCTACACCTTC. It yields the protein CASSGRDHTYGGYTF.

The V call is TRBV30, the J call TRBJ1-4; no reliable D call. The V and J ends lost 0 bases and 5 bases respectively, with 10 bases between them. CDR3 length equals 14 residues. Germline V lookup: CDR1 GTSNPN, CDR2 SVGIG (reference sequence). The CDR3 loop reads CAWSVGMGNEKLFF. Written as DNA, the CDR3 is TGTGCCTGGAGTGTAGGTATGGGGAATGAAAAACTGTTTTTT.

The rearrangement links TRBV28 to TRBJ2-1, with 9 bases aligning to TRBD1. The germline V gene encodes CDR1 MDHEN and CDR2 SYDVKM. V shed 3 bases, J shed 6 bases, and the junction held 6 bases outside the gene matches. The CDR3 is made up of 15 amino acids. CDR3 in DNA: TGTGCCAGCAGTTTTGGCAGGACAGGGGTCAATGAGCAGTTCTTC. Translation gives CASSFGRTGVNEQFF. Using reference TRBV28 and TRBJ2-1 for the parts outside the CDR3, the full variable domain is DVKVTQSSRYLVKRTGEKVFLECVQDMDHENMFWYRQDPGLGLRLIYFSYDVKMKEKGDIPEGYSVSREKKERFSLILESASTNQTSMYLCASSFGRTGVNEQFFGPGTRLTVL.

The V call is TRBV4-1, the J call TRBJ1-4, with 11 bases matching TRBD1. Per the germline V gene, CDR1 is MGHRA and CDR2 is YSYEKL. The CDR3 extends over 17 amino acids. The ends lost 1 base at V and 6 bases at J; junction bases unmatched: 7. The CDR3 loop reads CASSQGTGGGYDEKLFF. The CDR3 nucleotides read TGCGCCAGCAGCCAAGGGACAGGGGGCGGCTACGATGAAAAACTGTTTTTT.

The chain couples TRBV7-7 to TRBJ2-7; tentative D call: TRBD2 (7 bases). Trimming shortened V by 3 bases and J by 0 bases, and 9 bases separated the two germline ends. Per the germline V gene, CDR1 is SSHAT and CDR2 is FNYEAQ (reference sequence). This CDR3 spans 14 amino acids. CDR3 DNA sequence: TGTGCCAGCAGCTTGGGGGGGGCCTCCTACGAGCAGTACTTC. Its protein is CASSLGGASYEQYF.

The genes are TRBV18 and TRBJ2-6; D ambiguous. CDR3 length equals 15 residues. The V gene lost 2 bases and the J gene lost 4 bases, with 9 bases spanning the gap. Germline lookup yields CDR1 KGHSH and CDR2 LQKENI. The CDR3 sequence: CASSPEAPGANVLTF. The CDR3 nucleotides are TGTGCCAGCTCACCAGAGGCGCCCGGGGCCAACGTCCTGACTTTC.